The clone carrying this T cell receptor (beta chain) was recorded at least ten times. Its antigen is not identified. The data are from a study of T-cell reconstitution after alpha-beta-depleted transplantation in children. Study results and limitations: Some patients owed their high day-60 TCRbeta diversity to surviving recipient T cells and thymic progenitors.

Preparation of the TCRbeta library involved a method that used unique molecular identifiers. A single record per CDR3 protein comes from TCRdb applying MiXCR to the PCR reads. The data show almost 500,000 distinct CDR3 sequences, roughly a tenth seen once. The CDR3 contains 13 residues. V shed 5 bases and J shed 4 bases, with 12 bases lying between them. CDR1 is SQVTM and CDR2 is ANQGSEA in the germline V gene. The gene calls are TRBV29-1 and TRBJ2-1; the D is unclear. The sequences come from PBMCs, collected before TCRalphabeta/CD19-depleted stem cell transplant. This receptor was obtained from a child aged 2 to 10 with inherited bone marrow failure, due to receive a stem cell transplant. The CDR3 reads CSVWSLGYNEQFF. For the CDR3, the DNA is TGCAGCGTTTGGTCCCTCGGGTACAATGAGCAGTTCTTC.